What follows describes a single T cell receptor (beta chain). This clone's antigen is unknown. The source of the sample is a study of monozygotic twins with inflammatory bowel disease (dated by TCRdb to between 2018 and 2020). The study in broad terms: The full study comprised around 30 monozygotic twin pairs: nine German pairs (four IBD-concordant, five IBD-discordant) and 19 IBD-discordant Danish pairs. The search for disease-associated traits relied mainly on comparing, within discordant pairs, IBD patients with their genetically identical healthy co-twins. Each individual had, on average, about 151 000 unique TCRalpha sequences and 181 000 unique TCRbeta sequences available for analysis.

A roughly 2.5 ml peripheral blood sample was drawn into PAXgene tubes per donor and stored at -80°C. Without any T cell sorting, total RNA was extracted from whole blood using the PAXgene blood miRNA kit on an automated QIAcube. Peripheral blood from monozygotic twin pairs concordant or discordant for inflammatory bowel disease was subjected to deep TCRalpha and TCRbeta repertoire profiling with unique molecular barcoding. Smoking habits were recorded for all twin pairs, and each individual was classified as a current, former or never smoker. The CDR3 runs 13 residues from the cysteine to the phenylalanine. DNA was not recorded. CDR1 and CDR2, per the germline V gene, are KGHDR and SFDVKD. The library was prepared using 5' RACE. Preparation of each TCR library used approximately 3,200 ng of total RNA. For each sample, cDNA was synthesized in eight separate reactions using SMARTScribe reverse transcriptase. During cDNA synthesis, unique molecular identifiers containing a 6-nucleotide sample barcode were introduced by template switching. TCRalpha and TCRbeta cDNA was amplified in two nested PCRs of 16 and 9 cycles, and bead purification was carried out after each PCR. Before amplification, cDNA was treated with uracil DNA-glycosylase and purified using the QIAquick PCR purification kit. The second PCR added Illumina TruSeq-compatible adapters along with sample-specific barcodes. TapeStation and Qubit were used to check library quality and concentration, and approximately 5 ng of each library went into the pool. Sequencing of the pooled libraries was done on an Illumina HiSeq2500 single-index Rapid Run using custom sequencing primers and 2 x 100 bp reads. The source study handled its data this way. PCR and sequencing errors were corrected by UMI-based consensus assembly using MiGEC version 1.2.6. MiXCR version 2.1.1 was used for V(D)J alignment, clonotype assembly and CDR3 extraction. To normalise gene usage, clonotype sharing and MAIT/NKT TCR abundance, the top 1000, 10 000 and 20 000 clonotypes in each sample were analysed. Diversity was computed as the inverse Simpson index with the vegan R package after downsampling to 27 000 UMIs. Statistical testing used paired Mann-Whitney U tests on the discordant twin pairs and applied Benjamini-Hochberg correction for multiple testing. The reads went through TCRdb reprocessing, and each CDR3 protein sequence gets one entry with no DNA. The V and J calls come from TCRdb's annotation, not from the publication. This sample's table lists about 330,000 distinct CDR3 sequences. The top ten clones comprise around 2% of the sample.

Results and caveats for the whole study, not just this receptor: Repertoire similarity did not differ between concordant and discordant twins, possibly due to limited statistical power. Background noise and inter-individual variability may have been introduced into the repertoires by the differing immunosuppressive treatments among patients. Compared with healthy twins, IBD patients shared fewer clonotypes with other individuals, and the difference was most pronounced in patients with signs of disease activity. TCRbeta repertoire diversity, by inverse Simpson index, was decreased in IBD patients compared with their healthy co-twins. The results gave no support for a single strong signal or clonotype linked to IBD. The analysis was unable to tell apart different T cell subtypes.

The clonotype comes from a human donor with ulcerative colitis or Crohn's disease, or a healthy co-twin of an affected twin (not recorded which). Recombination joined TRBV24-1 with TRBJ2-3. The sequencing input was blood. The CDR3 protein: CATSDPDRWEQYF.